The 4 T cell receptor beta chains below were found in one sample sequenced in a study of blood T cell repertoires in COVID-19. Assay: immunoSEQ multiplex PCR; the TCRdb copy retains only in-frame clones and omits some. The profile shows 150,000 to 200,000 clones, 81% of them singletons. The sequenced sample consisted of peripheral blood. The receptors were sampled from a woman in her thirties or forties with COVID-19, enrolled during active disease.

CDR3 amino acids: CASSLVLASGYNEQFF. DNA for the CDR3: TGTGCCAGCAGCTTAGTCCTGGCTAGCGGCTACAATGAGCAGTTCTTC. V gene TRBV7-9 combines with J gene TRBJ2-1; TRBD2 aligns across 7 bases. CDR1 is SEHNR, CDR2 FQNEAQ, per germline (reference sequence). This CDR3 region has 16 residues. The trim removed 1 base at V and 3 bases at J, leaving 6 bases unmatched.

Sample share makes this clone medium-sized. The chain carries TRBV9 and TRBJ2-1; no firm D call. Trimming took 3 bases from V and 9 from J, leaving 10 bases between them. There are 12 residues in the CDR3. CDR1 is SGDLS, CDR2 YYNGEE, per germline. The CDR3 sequence: CASSGSNSEQFF. CDR3 nucleotide sequence: TGTGCCAGCAGCGGATCTAATAGTGAGCAGTTCTTC.

V is TRBV2 and J is TRBJ2-1, with D possibly TRBD2 on 5 matching bases. This CDR3 region has 12 residues. V was trimmed by 6 bases and J by 9 bases, leaving 12 bases between them. Germline-derived CDR1 and CDR2 are SNHLY and FYNNEI. CDR3 in amino acids: CASSGELPEQFF. In DNA, the CDR3 is TGTGCCAGCAGCGGGGAGTTGCCTGAGCAGTTCTTC.

This sequence joins TRBV10-3 and TRBJ1-1; D remains ambiguous. The V gene lost 3 bases and the J gene lost 5 bases, with 7 bases spanning the gap. There are 12 residues in the CDR3. Germline loops: CDR1 ENHRY, CDR2 SYGVKD. This chain's CDR3 is CAISERRTEAFF. Written as DNA, the CDR3 is TGTGCCATCAGTGAAAGGAGAACTGAAGCTTTCTTT.